A selection of T cell receptor beta chains follows, all from one sample in a study of blood T cell repertoires in COVID-19. Libraries were prepared by immunoSEQ multiplex PCR; TCRdb keeps only in-frame clonotypes and omits some of them. The sample contains about 200,000 clones, approximately 80% of which appear only once. Sequencing was done on a sample of PBMCs or T cells enriched from blood (not recorded which). The receptors shown here come from a woman between 35 and 50 years old with acute COVID-19. Both conserved end residues are part of each CDR3. The D gene is left open where the match is weak. Some rows have no size entry. The others give once, few or many, or a class for an expanded clone.

D gene	V gene	clone size	J gene	CDR3 DNA	CDR3 protein
TRBD2	TRBV4-1	-	TRBJ2-5	TGCGCCAGCAGCCAAGATAGGACTAGCGGGTATGAGACCCAGTACTTC	CASSQDRTSGYETQYF
TRBD1	TRBV28	-	TRBJ1-6	TGTGCCAGCAGTCCTATTAGCCCCCTTTCTCGACAGGGTAGGGACCAAACCGCACGTTCACCCCTCCACTTT	CASSPISPLSRQGRDQTARSPLHF
-	TRBV5-1	-	TRBJ2-3	TGCGCCAGCAGCTTGTACCGGGCAGATACGCAGTATTTT	CASSLYRADTQYF
-	TRBV27	-	TRBJ2-2	TGTGCCAGCAGTTTCCCGGAAGGGGTTGGGACCGGGGAGCTGTTTTTT	CASSFPEGVGTGELFF
-	TRBV10-1	few	TRBJ2-6	TGCGCCAGCAGTCCCGACAGTTCTGGGGCCAACGTCCTGACTTTC	CASSPDSSGANVLTF
TRBD1	TRBV30	-	TRBJ1-1	TGTGCCTGGGGGAGGGGGGTCGGGACAGGAGTTCACACTGAAGCTTTCTTT	CAWGRGVGTGVHTEAFF
-	TRBV20-1	-	TRBJ2-7	TGCAGTGTTCAATCCTACGAGCAGTACTTC	CSVQSYEQYF
-	TRBV6-1	-	TRBJ1-4	TGTGCCAGCAGTGTGGGGGCGAGAAGAGCAACTAATGAAAAACTGTTTTTT	CASSVGARRATNEKLFF
-	TRBV6-6	-	TRBJ1-3	TGTGCCAGCAAAACTGAAGGAAACACCATATATTTT	CASKTEGNTIYF
TRBD2	TRBV5-1	-	TRBJ2-3	TGCGCCAGCAGCCCACTAGCGGTCACAGATACGCAGTATTTT	CASSPLAVTDTQYF
-	TRBV11-2	-	TRBJ2-7	TGTGCCAGCAGCTTAGGGACAAACCCTAACGAGCAGTACTTC	CASSLGTNPNEQYF
-	TRBV4-1	once	TRBJ1-6	TGCGCCAGCAGCCAAGACATTGGGCAGGTAAATTCACCCCTCCACTTT	CASSQDIGQVNSPLHF
TRBD2	TRBV5-4	-	TRBJ2-3	TGTGCCAGCAGCTTGGGATCTAGCGGGGACCGTTATACGCAGTATTTT	CASSLGSSGDRYTQYF
TRBD2	TRBV7-3	-	TRBJ2-2	TGTGCCAGCAGCTCGGGACTAGCGGGGGCCACCGGGGAGCTGTTTTTT	CASSSGLAGATGELFF
-	TRBV6-1	-	TRBJ2-2	TGTGCCAGCAGTGCAGTAACAGGATGGGGCACCGGGGAGCTGTTTTTT	CASSAVTGWGTGELFF
TRBD2	TRBV29-1	-	TRBJ2-5	TGCAGCGTTGTGCGCGGAGCGGGGGTCCAAGAGACCCAGTACTTC	CSVVRGAGVQETQYF
-	TRBV5-1	-	TRBJ2-7	TGCGCCAGCAGCTTGGCCAGTCCCTACGAGCAGTACTTC	CASSLASPYEQYF
-	TRBV27	-	TRBJ1-1	TGTGCCAGCGGTGGACAGCCTCTGTATGAAGCTTTCTTT	CASGGQPLYEAFF
-	TRBV25-1	few	TRBJ1-2	TGTGCCAGCAGTGGACATAACTATGGCTACACCTTC	CASSGHNYGYTF
-	TRBV19	-	TRBJ1-6	TGTGCCAGTAGATCAACGGGAAATTCACCCCTCCACTTT	CASRSTGNSPLHF
-	TRBV28	-	TRBJ1-6	TGTGCCAGCAGCCCTACAGACAGATTTAATTCACCCCTCCACTTT	CASSPTDRFNSPLHF
TRBD1	TRBV18	-	TRBJ2-7	TGTGCCAGCTCACCGGGCGGGAACAGGGGGATATACGAGCAGTACTTC	CASSPGGNRGIYEQYF
-	TRBV27	-	TRBJ2-7	TGTGCCAGCAGTCCCGGGACAAACCCCAAAAAACCTTACTTC	CASSPGTNPKKPYF
TRBD1	TRBV19	-	TRBJ2-7	TGTGCCAGTAGTATGGGACAGGGGGAGGTGTTCTACGAGCAGTACTTC	CASSMGQGEVFYEQYF
TRBD2	TRBV28	-	TRBJ2-5	TGTGCCAGCAGTTCGCTAGCGGGGGCCGCGGAGACCCAGTACTTC	CASSSLAGAAETQYF
TRBD1	TRBV18	-	TRBJ1-5	TGTGCCAGCTCACCAGAGGAGGGGGCATGGCAGCCCCAGCATTTT	CASSPEEGAWQPQHF
TRBD2	TRBV20-1	-	TRBJ2-1	TGCAGCAAAAGCGGGAGGCGGGTCTTC	CSKSGRRVF
-	TRBV3-1/TRBV3-2	-	TRBJ1-2	TGTGCCAGCAGCCAAGTAGAGGGAGGCTACACCTTC	CASSQVEGGYTF
-	TRBV7-9	-	TRBJ2-7	TGTGCCAGCAGCCCGCCAGGTTGGGACGAGCAGTACTTC	CASSPPGWDEQYF
TRBD2	TRBV7-6	few	TRBJ2-1	TGTGCCAGCAGCTCTGGGACTAGCGGGAGGATCTATGAGCAGTTCTTC	CASSSGTSGRIYEQFF
TRBD2	TRBV5-1	-	TRBJ2-3	TGCGCCAGCAGCAGCAAGCGGGAGAGCACAGATACGCAGTATTTT	CASSSKRESTDTQYF
-	TRBV6-5	-	TRBJ1-6	TGTGCCAGCAGTTACGTCGACGGGAATTCACCCCTCCACTTT	CASSYVDGNSPLHF
TRBD2	TRBV9	-	TRBJ2-2	TGTGCCAGCAGCGTAACTAGCGGGAACACCGGGGAGCTGTTTTTT	CASSVTSGNTGELFF
TRBD2	TRBV19	-	TRBJ2-1	TGTGCCAGTAGTATTTCGGGGGGGGGATATTCCAATGAGCAGTTCTTC	CASSISGGGYSNEQFF
TRBD2	TRBV4-1	-	TRBJ2-2	TGCGCCAGCAGCCAAGAAGTGAGTAGGGCGTCGGGAGGGGATTCCGGGGAGCTGTTTTTT	CASSQEVSRASGGDSGELFF
-	TRBV6-1	few	TRBJ2-2	TGTGCCAGCAGTGAAGTCTTACATACCGGGGAGCTGTTTTTT	CASSEVLHTGELFF
-	TRBV19	-	TRBJ1-2	TGTGCCAGTAGTAATGTGGGGGCGCTGGGTCTCCGCGGCTATGGCTACACCTTC	CASSNVGALGLRGYGYTF
TRBD1	TRBV5-5	-	TRBJ1-1	TGTGCCAGCAGCTTGTGGGGGGACAGGCGCACTGAAGCTTTCTTT	CASSLWGDRRTEAFF
-	TRBV2	-	TRBJ1-1	TGTGCCAGCAGGGAACTGACGGGTATGAACACTGAAGCTTTCTTT	CASRELTGMNTEAFF
-	TRBV4-3	-	TRBJ1-5	TGCGCCAGCAGCCAAGTTAGGGGATGGCAGCCCCAGCATTTT	CASSQVRGWQPQHF
-	TRBV30	-	TRBJ1-2	TGTGCCAGTTTTTTAACGGGGTGGGGTAACTATGGCTACACCTTC	CASFLTGWGNYGYTF
TRBD2	TRBV29-1	-	TRBJ2-7	TGCAGCGTTGAAGTCTTAGGACTAGCGGGAGACGAGCAGTACTTC	CSVEVLGLAGDEQYF
-	TRBV6-5	once	TRBJ1-1	TGTGCCAGCAGTTACGGGGGGAATAGAGGTGAAGCTTTCTTT	CASSYGGNRGEAFF
TRBD2	TRBV9	-	TRBJ2-7	TGTGCCAGCGGAAGGGGGACTAGCGTGTACGAGCAGTACTTC	CASGRGTSVYEQYF
TRBD1	TRBV9	few	TRBJ1-1	TGTGCCAGCAGCGTAGGTTCAGGGGGAACTGAAGCTTTCTTT	CASSVGSGGTEAFF
TRBD1	TRBV28	-	TRBJ1-5	TGTGCCAGCACATTAGGACAGGGGGTAAAGCCCCAGCATTTT	CASTLGQGVKPQHF
TRBD1	TRBV7-2	-	TRBJ1-3	TGTGCCAGCAGCTCTGACAGGGGCCCTGGAAACACCATATATTTT	CASSSDRGPGNTIYF
-	TRBV4-1	-	TRBJ1-5	TGCGCCAGCGCCCTCACGGCGGGGGGCGGCAATCAGCCCCAGCATTTT	CASALTAGGGNQPQHF
TRBD1	TRBV19	-	TRBJ1-1	TGTGCCAGTAGTCCCCAGGGGGCGAGGACTGAAGCTTTCTTT	CASSPQGARTEAFF
-	TRBV27	-	TRBJ1-4	TGTGCCAGCAGTTCGGGATTTGCAACTAATGAAAAACTGTTTTTT	CASSSGFATNEKLFF
-	TRBV28	-	TRBJ1-2	TGTGCCAGCGAGGCCCGTCGGGGGGGCAGGAACTATGGCTACACCTTC	CASEARRGGRNYGYTF
TRBD1	TRBV27	-	TRBJ1-1	TGTGCCAGCAACAGGGGACTGAACACTGAAGCTTTCTTT	CASNRGLNTEAFF
-	TRBV9	-	TRBJ1-6	TGTGCCAGCAGCCAGGGGCCGAGCTATAATTCACCCCTCCACTTT	CASSQGPSYNSPLHF
-	TRBV15	-	TRBJ2-7	TGTGCCACCAGCCGAATAGGGGGTTATTCCTACGAGCAGTACTTC	CATSRIGGYSYEQYF
TRBD2	TRBV18	-	TRBJ2-1	TGTGCCAGCTCACGAGGACTAGCGGGAGGCACAGGGTCCTACAATGAGCAGTTCTTC	CASSRGLAGGTGSYNEQFF
-	TRBV5-1	once	TRBJ2-7	TGCGCCAGCACCGTGGCAGGGGCCACCTACGAGCAGTACTTC	CASTVAGATYEQYF
TRBD1	TRBV28	few	TRBJ1-4	TGTGCCAGCAGTTTACCCGGGACAGCTAATGAAAAACTGTTTTTT	CASSLPGTANEKLFF